Listed below are T cell receptor beta chains from one sample, sequenced in a study of blood T cells in healthy people across ages. From the 5' RACE reads, TCRdb called clonotypes with MiXCR, one entry per CDR3 protein. Of roughly 2 million distinct CDR3 sequences listed, around half are singletons. The specimen sequenced was blood. All receptors derive from a woman in her 40s in good health. Both conserved end residues are part of each CDR3. D genes are given only for firm matches. Clone size appears in some rows only: once, few, many, or a class for an expanded clone.

>TRBJ1-1|-|few|TRBV7-2
TGTGCCAGCAGCTTTTCTGTTTACACTGAAGCTTTCTTT
CASSFSVYTEAFF
>TRBJ1-2|-|-|TRBV6-5
TGTGCCAGCAGTTACTCCGACAGGCGCTATGGCTACACCTTC
CASSYSDRRYGYTF
>TRBJ2-3|TRBD2|-|TRBV9
TGTGCCAGCAGCGCGGGACTAGCGGGGGGACGCACAGATACGCAGTATTTT
CASSAGLAGGRTDTQYF
>TRBJ2-3|-|-|TRBV12-3/TRBV12-4
TGTGCCAGCAGTTGGCCTCCGGCGCGGGATACGCAGTATTTT
CASSWPPARDTQYF
>TRBJ2-3|TRBD1|-|TRBV12-3/TRBV12-4
TGTGCCAGCAGTAACAAGGACAGGGGGCTGGATACGCAGTATTTT
CASSNKDRGLDTQYF
>TRBJ2-4|-|-|TRBV20-1
TGCAGTGCTGGGAGCACTGGTTGGAGTGGCAAAAACATTCAGTACTTC
CSAGSTGWSGKNIQYF
>TRBJ2-4|TRBD2|-|TRBV7-2
TGTGCCAGCACCTTATCCCCACTACTAGCGGGGGGAGGGGAGTACTTC
CASTLSPLLAGGGEYF
>TRBJ2-1|TRBD2|-|TRBV27
TGTGCCAGCACCCGGGGGGGCTTGTACAATGAGCAGTTCTTC
CASTRGGLYNEQFF
>TRBJ1-2|-|-|TRBV6-6
TGTGCCAGCAGCTACGGACAGACGGAAAGCTCCACCTTC
CASSYGQTESSTF
>TRBJ1-2|-|-|TRBV20-1
TGCAGTGCTAGAGATCGAGAAGGCTACACCTTC
CSARDREGYTF
>TRBJ2-7|-|-|TRBV3-1
TGTGCCAGCAGCCCGGAGACTGCCCCCTACGAGCAGTACTTC
CASSPETAPYEQYF
>TRBJ1-2|TRBD1|few|TRBV7-2
TGTGCCAGCAGCCGGGAGAACAGGGGGTCGGGGGGCTACACCTTC
CASSRENRGSGGYTF
>TRBJ1-4|TRBD1|-|TRBV4-1
TGCGCCAGCAGCCAAGACTCGGGGACAGGGGGGAGACAACTGTTTTTT
CASSQDSGTGGRQLFF
>TRBJ2-7|TRBD1|many|TRBV20-1
TGCAGTGCTGAGGGGCAGGTAGGGGGCCCCCGCCGAACCCAGTACTTC
CSAEGQVGGPRRTQYF
>TRBJ1-2|-|-|TRBV6-6
TGTGCCAGCAGTTACGTGGGGGCCCGTAACTATGGCTACACCTTC
CASSYVGARNYGYTF
>TRBJ1-2|-|few|TRBV6-4
TGTGCCAGCAGCACAGGGCAAGCCAGCTATGGCTACACCTTC
CASSTGQASYGYTF
>TRBJ2-3|TRBD1|few|TRBV4-3
TGCGCCAGCAGCCAAGATGGGGACAGGGGGTTCTCGGATACGCAGTATTTT
CASSQDGDRGFSDTQYF
>TRBJ2-7|-|few|TRBV6-2/TRBV6-3
TGTGCCAGCAGAAATGGGGGCTCCTACGAGCAGTACTTC
CASRNGGSYEQYF
>TRBJ2-3|TRBD2|once|TRBV12-3/TRBV12-4
TGTGCCAGCCTATTGCGGGGGGCCAAAGATACGCAGTATTTT
CASLLRGAKDTQYF
>TRBJ2-7|-|-|TRBV6-1
TGTGCCAGCAGTAGTGGGGCCACAGGGAGCGTCTACGAGCAGTACTTC
CASSSGATGSVYEQYF
>TRBJ1-2|-|-|TRBV29-1
TGCAGCGTTGTCGTCCACAGCCTCTATGGCTACACCTTC
CSVVVHSLYGYTF
>TRBJ2-4|-|-|TRBV24-1
TGTGCCACCAGTGATCCGGGGTTCTCATCAAACATTCAGTACTTC
CATSDPGFSSNIQYF
>TRBJ2-5|-|few|TRBV12-3/TRBV12-4
TGTGCCAGCAGTCTCGGACAGTCCCGGGCGACCCAGTACTTC
CASSLGQSRATQYF
>TRBJ1-2|-|-|TRBV20-1
TGCAGTGCTAGAGCTCGGAATGGCTACACCTTC
CSARARNGYTF
>TRBJ2-5|-|few|TRBV5-1
TGCGCCAGCAGCCTAGAGATGACTGGAGAGACCCAGTACTTC
CASSLEMTGETQYF
>TRBJ2-3|TRBD2|-|TRBV7-2
TGTGCCAGCAGCTTCCTCCCGGAAGTAGCGGGGGGGCATGGAGATACGCAGTATTTT
CASSFLPEVAGGHGDTQYF
>TRBJ2-7|TRBD1|few|TRBV25-1
TGTGCCAGCAGAACTGGGACAGGGGCTGGCGAGCAGTACTTC
CASRTGTGAGEQYF
>TRBJ2-1|-|-|TRBV7-2
TGTGCCAGCAGCAGGGGGGAAACACGGGATGAGCAGTTCTTC
CASSRGETRDEQFF
>TRBJ2-7|-|few|TRBV20-1
TGCAGTGCTAGAGGGGGGAGACAGCCGACCTACGAGCAGTACTTC
CSARGGRQPTYEQYF
>TRBJ2-5|TRBD1|-|TRBV7-3
TGTGCCAGCAGCTTAAGGGGACAGGGGGCAGTCAATGAGCAGTACTTC
CASSLRGQGAVNEQYF
>TRBJ1-2|-|-|TRBV28
TGTGCCAGCAGGGGGCCTCGGTATGGCTACACCTTC
CASRGPRYGYTF
>TRBJ1-5|-|-|TRBV12-3/TRBV12-4
TGTGCCAGCAGTTTAACATCCGGGATTCAGCCCCAGCATTTT
CASSLTSGIQPQHF
>TRBJ2-7|-|-|TRBV28
TGTGCCATCAGGGACGGTACCTACGAGCAGTACTTC
CAIRDGTYEQYF
>TRBJ1-5|-|-|TRBV20-1
TGCAGTGCTGGGGGACGCTTGAATCAGCCCCAGCATTTT
CSAGGRLNQPQHF
>TRBJ2-1|TRBD1|-|TRBV6-5
TGTGCCAGCAGTTACTGGACAGGGGACCCCAATGAGCAGTTCTTC
CASSYWTGDPNEQFF
>TRBJ1-2|-|-|TRBV10-3
TGTGCCATCAGAGACAGGTTTCTTAATGGCTACACCTTC
CAIRDRFLNGYTF
>TRBJ2-5|-|-|TRBV6-2/TRBV6-3
TGTGCCAGCAGTTCCGGAGGCCTCGATTGGAAAGAGACCCAGTACTTC
CASSSGGLDWKETQYF
>TRBJ2-7|-|-|TRBV24-1
TGTGCCATTAGAAGTTCCGAGCAGTACTTC
CAIRSSEQYF
>TRBJ2-5|-|-|TRBV28
TGTGCCAGCACCCCCGACGTGGGGGCAGAGACCCAGTACTTC
CASTPDVGAETQYF
>TRBJ2-7|-|many|TRBV18
TGTGCCAGCTCACCAATGGGCGGCGAGCAGTACTTC
CASSPMGGEQYF
>TRBJ1-4|-|-|TRBV28
TGTGCCAGCAGTCCTCCACAGGGCAGAAATGAAAAACTGTTTTTT
CASSPPQGRNEKLFF
>TRBJ1-4|-|few|TRBV4-2
TGTGCCAGCAGCCATACTCCCGGGGGGACCCGAGTAGTAAGGGAAAAACTGTTTTTT
CASSHTPGGTRVVREKLFF
>TRBJ2-1|TRBD2|few|TRBV6-5
TGTGCCAGCAGTTACGGGGGAGCGGGGACTAGAGATGAGCAGTTCTTC
CASSYGGAGTRDEQFF
>TRBJ2-1|TRBD1|-|TRBV20-1
TGCAGTGCTGCTCAGACAGGGGGTTTATACAATGAGCAGTTCTTC
CSAAQTGGLYNEQFF
>TRBJ2-3|TRBD2|-|TRBV29-1
TGCAGCGTTCTCGGGACTAGCGGGGGTCCGGATACGCAGTATTTT
CSVLGTSGGPDTQYF
>TRBJ1-2|-|-|TRBV7-2
TGTGCCAGCAGCTTAGTTACAGATCAAAGCTATGGCTACACCTTC
CASSLVTDQSYGYTF
>TRBJ2-7|TRBD2|-|TRBV20-1
TGCAGTGCTAGAGTAGCGGGGGGGAAATACGAGCAGTACTTC
CSARVAGGKYEQYF
>TRBJ2-5|TRBD2|few|TRBV9
TGTGCCAGCAGCGTCCCGACTAGCGGGCTGGAGGAGGAGACCCAGTACTTC
CASSVPTSGLEEETQYF
>TRBJ2-4|-|-|TRBV29-1
TGCAGCGTTGAAACCACTTTAGCCAAAAACATTCAGTACTTC
CSVETTLAKNIQYF
>TRBJ1-2|TRBD1|few|TRBV14
TGTGCCAGCAGCCAAGAACAGGGGACACCCTATGGCTACACCTTC
CASSQEQGTPYGYTF
>TRBJ2-7|-|-|TRBV6-5
TGTGCCAGCAGCCCGACACCGGAGGTAACCTACGAGCAGTACTTC
CASSPTPEVTYEQYF
>TRBJ2-7|-|-|TRBV7-8
TGTGCCAGCAGCCTACTAGGGGGGCAGGACTACGAGCAGTACTTC
CASSLLGGQDYEQYF
>TRBJ2-5|TRBD2|-|TRBV7-3
TGTGCCAGCAGCCGGGGACTAGCGGGGATAGAGACCCAGTACTTC
CASSRGLAGIETQYF
>TRBJ2-5|-|-|TRBV20-1
TGCAGTGCTAGGAGGTACCAAGAGACCCAGTACTTC
CSARRYQETQYF
>TRBJ2-1|-|-|TRBV29-1
TGCAGCGTTGCCTCCCCCGGGCCCGGTGTGGGTGAGCAGTTCTTC
CSVASPGPGVGEQFF
>TRBJ1-6|-|-|TRBV4-1
TGCGCCAGCAGCCAAGGTTGCAATTCACCCCTCCACTTT
CASSQGCNSPLHF
>TRBJ2-7|-|-|TRBV6-1
TGTGCCAGCAGTGAAAAAAGAGCTTCGGGCAGAAACTACGAGCAGTACTTC
CASSEKRASGRNYEQYF
>TRBJ2-2|-|-|TRBV9
TGTGCCAGCAGCGGGATCTACACCGGGGAGCTGTTTTTT
CASSGIYTGELFF
>TRBJ2-1|TRBD2|-|TRBV7-2
TGTGCCAGCAGCTCCAACCCAGCGGGGAATGAGCAGTTCTTC
CASSSNPAGNEQFF